The 20 T cell receptor beta chains below come from one sample, sequenced in a study of blood T cell repertoires in COVID-19. Generated by immunoSEQ multiplex PCR, the TCRdb table keeps only in-frame clones and is missing some. The data contain some 230,000 clones, 65% to 90% of them seen just once; the ten biggest clones take up roughly 7.4%. Sequencing was done on a sample of peripheral blood. The origin of the receptors is a woman between 45 and 65 years old with acute or convalescent COVID-19.

V usage is TRBV3-1 (or the pseudogene TRBV3-2) and J usage is TRBJ2-7; D possibly corresponds to TRBD2 (5 bases). V lost 0 bases, J lost 6 bases, and 12 bases lay in between. The CDR3 length is 14 residues. CDR1 is LGHDT, CDR2 YNNKEL, per germline (reference sequence). The CDR3: CASSQDEGHVEQYF. The CDR3 bases are TGTGCCAGCAGCCAAGATGAGGGCCACGTCGAGCAGTACTTC.

Of note for this clone: The sample has other DNA sequences that encode this CDR3 too. The chain is built from TRBV12-3 or TRBV12-4 and TRBJ1-2; D unclear. V was shortened by 3 bases and J by 7 bases, with 9 bases between the two germline ends. The CDR3 is made up of 12 amino acids. The CDR3 sequence is CASSFSGGGYTF. The CDR3 DNA reads as TGTGCCAGCAGTTTTTCCGGTGGTGGCTACACCTTC.

This clone came up a few times. The chain links TRBV18 to TRBJ2-7, with 8 bases fitting TRBD2. The V and J ends lost 3 bases and 7 bases, in that order; junction bases with no gene match: 8. The germline gives CDR1 KGHSH, CDR2 LQKENI. The CDR3 runs 14 residues. CDR3 region: CASSPPGRVGEQYF. The CDR3, as DNA: TGTGCCAGCTCACCTCCCGGGAGGGTTGGGGAGCAGTACTTC.

The CDR3 loop reads CASSSSGTQSYEQYF. The CDR3 nucleotides read TGTGCCAGCAGTTCCTCCGGGACTCAGTCCTACGAGCAGTACTTC. The J gene is TRBJ2-7, the V gene TRBV6-5, with D possibly being TRBD2 (6 bases). Looked up from germline, CDR1 is MNHEY and CDR2 is SVGAGI. The CDR3 has 15 amino acids. Trimming took off 4 bases at V and 1 base at J, with 14 bases between the two ends.

CDR3 in DNA: TGTGCCAGCAGAGGACAGGTGGACACCGGGGAGCTGTTTTTT. Amino acid sequence: CASRGQVDTGELFF. V usage is TRBV6-5 and J usage is TRBJ2-2, with 7 bases fitting TRBD1. The CDR3 runs 14 residues. The germline V gene has CDR1 MNHEY and CDR2 SVGAGI. V was pared by 6 bases and J by 3 bases, with 4 bases of the junction left unmatched.

The chain joins TRBV27 to TRBJ2-7; maybe TRBD1 (6 bases). CDR1 is MNHEY and CDR2 is SMNVEV in the germline V gene (reference sequence). V lost 6 bases, J lost 0 bases, and 9 bases lay in between. CDR3 length: 13 residues. As DNA, the CDR3 is TGTGCCAGCAGGGGGACAATCTCCTACGAGCAGTACTTC. The encoded protein is CASRGTISYEQYF.

In its sample, this clone was seen a few times. V is TRBV3-1 (or the pseudogene TRBV3-2) and J is TRBJ2-6; D is perhaps TRBD1 (6 bases). CDR3 length: 15 residues. Per germline, CDR1 LGHDT and CDR2 YNNKEL (reference sequence). V lost 5 bases and J 0 bases, leaving 8 bases between the germline ends. The CDR3 sequence is CASSLGHSGANVLTF. Written as DNA, the CDR3 is TGTGCCAGCAGCTTGGGACACTCTGGGGCCAACGTCCTGACTTTC.

J is TRBJ2-1 and V is TRBV11-2; 7 bases fit TRBD2. There are 15 residues in the CDR3. The germline gives CDR1 SGHAT, CDR2 FQNNGV. Trimming took 5 bases from V and 3 from J; bases not matched to a gene: 7. CDR3 nucleotide sequence: TGTGCCAGCAGCGACCTAGCGGTGGGCTACAATGAGCAGTTCTTC. Translating it yields CASSDLAVGYNEQFF. Variable domain in full (rest from reference TRBV11-2 and TRBJ2-1): EAGVAQSPRYKIIEKRQSVAFWCNPISGHATLYWYQQILGQGPKLLIQFQNNGVVDDSQLPKDRFSAERLKGVDSTLKIQPAKLEDSAVYLCASSDLAVGYNEQFFGPGTRLTVL.

V usage is TRBV30 and J usage is TRBJ2-3, with 7 bases fitting TRBD1. Germline loops: CDR1 GTSNPN, CDR2 SVGIG (reference sequence). The CDR3 totals 12 residues. Trimming took 2 bases from V and 6 from J; bases not matched to a gene: 2. This CDR3 is CAWSRGLDTQYF. The CDR3 DNA reads as TGTGCCTGGAGTAGGGGGCTGGATACGCAGTATTTT.

V gene TRBV12-3 or TRBV12-4 combines with J gene TRBJ2-7; 10 nucleotides agree with TRBD1. The CDR3 totals 13 residues. Trimming cost V 4 bases and J 6 bases; bases outside gene matches: 3. The CDR3 region is CASSSGTGAEQYF. CDR3 DNA: TGTGCCAGCAGTTCCGGGACAGGGGCCGAGCAGTACTTC.

The genes are TRBV4-1 and TRBJ2-5; TRBD2 agrees at 7 bases. Germline trimming cut 0 bases from V and 4 bases from J; bases unmatched to any gene: 8. CDR1 is MGHRA, CDR2 YSYEKL, per germline. The CDR3 covers 16 residues. CDR3 in amino acids: CASSQEGGRSGETQYF. CDR3 in DNA: TGCGCCAGCAGCCAAGAGGGCGGGAGATCCGGAGAGACCCAGTACTTC.

The gene calls are TRBV2 and TRBJ2-2; 14 bases are a match to TRBD2. Losses at the gene ends were 6 bases for V and 6 bases for J; bases not matched to a gene: 12. The CDR3 totals 18 residues. Germline assignment: CDR1 SNHLY and CDR2 FYNNEI. The CDR3 DNA sequence: TGTGCCAGCAGAGGAGGGACTAGCGGGAGCTTATTTCCCGGGGAGCTGTTTTTT. It encodes CASRGGTSGSLFPGELFF.

The rearrangement uses TRBV18 and TRBJ1-5, with TRBD1 identical over 10 bases. Trimming cost V 8 bases and J 6 bases; bases outside gene matches: 7. CDR1 KGHSH and CDR2 LQKENI come from the germline V gene. The CDR3 contains 14 residues. The CDR3 spells CASTLGQGSQPQHF. Written as DNA, the CDR3 is TGTGCCAGCACATTGGGACAGGGGAGTCAGCCCCAGCATTTT.

The chain carries TRBV6-5 and TRBJ2-2; D call uncertain. V lost 8 bases, J lost 2 bases, and 3 bases lay in between. CDR1 is MNHEY and CDR2 is SVGAGI in the germline V gene. This CDR3 has 11 residues. CDR3 loop: CASLNTGELFF. In nucleotides, the CDR3 is TGTGCCAGCCTAAACACCGGGGAGCTGTTTTTT.

The chain recombines TRBV5-4 with TRBJ1-4, with unresolved D. Germline V gene data show CDR1 as SGHNT and CDR2 as YYREEE (reference sequence). The CDR3 totals 11 residues. Between the trimmed V and J ends, which lost 3 bases and 6 bases, there was a span of 3 bases. The CDR3 DNA reads TGTGCCAGCAGCTCAGATGAAAAACTGTTTTTT. This codes for CASSSDEKLFF.

The rearrangement joins TRBV25-1 to TRBJ2-5; the D gene is possibly TRBD2 (6 bases). The CDR3 length is 13 residues. With 3 bases removed from V and 5 bases from J, the gap between germline ends came to 10 bases. Germline lookup yields CDR1 MGHDK and CDR2 SYGVNS. For the CDR3, the DNA is TGTGCCAGCAGTGACGGAGGGAGGGAGACCCAGTACTTC. It specifies CASSDGGRETQYF.

This chain joins TRBV5-6 and TRBJ2-5, with 7 bases identical to TRBD2. Germline loops: CDR1 SGHDT, CDR2 YYEEEE. This CDR3 contains 16 residues. The V segment lost 7 bases and the J segment 0 bases; nucleotides outside the gene matches: 12. CDR3 sequence: CASGPPTSRYQETQYF. CDR3 DNA sequence: TGTGCCAGCGGTCCCCCGACTAGCAGGTACCAAGAGACCCAGTACTTC.

The J gene is TRBJ1-1, the V gene TRBV3-1 (or the pseudogene TRBV3-2), with D uncertain. The CDR3 has 13 amino acids. Germline V gene sequence: CDR1 LGHDT, CDR2 YNNKEL (reference sequence). Trimming removed 5 bases from V and 5 bases from J, with 12 bases in between. The CDR3, as DNA: TGTGCCAGCAGCACCCGGCCGACAACTGAAGCTTTCTTT. Amino acid sequence: CASSTRPTTEAFF.

The V and J genes are TRBV9 and TRBJ2-2, with TRBD1 matching over 7 bases. The germline V gene encodes CDR1 SGDLS and CDR2 YYNGEE. The V segment lost 0 bases and the J segment 2 bases; nucleotides outside the gene matches: 4. This CDR3 spans 16 amino acids. CDR3 protein: CASSVAGQTNTGELFF. Here the CDR3 DNA reads TGTGCCAGCAGCGTAGCGGGACAGACTAACACCGGGGAGCTGTTTTTT.

The J gene is TRBJ2-1, the V gene TRBV7-3; tentatively, D is TRBD2 (6 bases). The ends were cut back, 1 base at V and 6 bases at J, with 13 bases in the middle. CDR1 is SGHTA, CDR2 FQGTGA, per germline. The CDR3 runs to 15 residues. The CDR3 reads CASSLRGRDFNEQFF. CDR3 sequence (DNA): TGTGCCAGCAGCTTAAGAGGGCGGGACTTCAATGAGCAGTTCTTC.